This T cell receptor (beta chain) was identified in a study of cytomegalovirus exposure and HLA in healthy donors. Study findings and constraints: Immune exposure data for these donors was limited to CMV serostatus. In vitro checks showed that a few CMV-associated chains really do target CMV antigens.

Researchers ran the PCR with 60 Vbeta and 13 Jbeta primers. The repertoire was sequenced with immunoSEQ multiplex PCR; TCRdb's copy has only in-frame clones and lacks some. The data show some 98,000 clones, roughly 80% seen once. A note on this clone: Its antigen is not identified.

CDR1 LGHNT and CDR2 FRNRAP come from the germline V gene. CDR3 length equals 14 residues. V was trimmed by 1 base and J by 2 bases, leaving 7 bases between them. J is TRBJ2-3 and V is TRBV12-5, with D possibly being TRBD2 (5 bases). This sequence was found in a human donor in good health. Sequencing input: PBMCs. The CDR3 DNA reads TGTGCTAGTGGTTTGGGCGGGTTCACAGATACGCAGTATTTT. Its protein product is CASGLGGFTDTQYF.